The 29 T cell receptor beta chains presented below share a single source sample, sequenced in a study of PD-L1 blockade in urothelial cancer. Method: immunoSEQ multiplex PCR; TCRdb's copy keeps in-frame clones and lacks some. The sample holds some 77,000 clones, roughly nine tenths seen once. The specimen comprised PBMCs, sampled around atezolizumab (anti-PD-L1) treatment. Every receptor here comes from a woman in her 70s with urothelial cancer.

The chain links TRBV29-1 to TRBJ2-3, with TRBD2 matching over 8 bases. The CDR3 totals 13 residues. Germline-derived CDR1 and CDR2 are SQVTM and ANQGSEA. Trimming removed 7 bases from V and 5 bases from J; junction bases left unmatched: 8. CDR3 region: CSAHGLAGDTQYF. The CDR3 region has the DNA TGCAGCGCCCACGGGCTAGCGGGAGATACGCAGTATTTT.

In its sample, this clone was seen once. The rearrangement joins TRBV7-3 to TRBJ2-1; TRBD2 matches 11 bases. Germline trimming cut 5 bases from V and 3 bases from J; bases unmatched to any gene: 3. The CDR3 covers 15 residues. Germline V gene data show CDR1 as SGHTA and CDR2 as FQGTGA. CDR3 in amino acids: CASSELAGVYNEQFF. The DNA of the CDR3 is TGTGCCAGCAGCGAACTAGCGGGAGTCTACAATGAGCAGTTCTTC.

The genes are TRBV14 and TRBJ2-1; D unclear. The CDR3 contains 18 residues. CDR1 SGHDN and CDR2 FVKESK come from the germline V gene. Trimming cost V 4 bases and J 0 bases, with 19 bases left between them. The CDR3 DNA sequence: TGTGCCAGCAGCCCCCTACGAGCGACCCTATCCTCCTACAATGAGCAGTTCTTC. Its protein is CASSPLRATLSSYNEQFF.

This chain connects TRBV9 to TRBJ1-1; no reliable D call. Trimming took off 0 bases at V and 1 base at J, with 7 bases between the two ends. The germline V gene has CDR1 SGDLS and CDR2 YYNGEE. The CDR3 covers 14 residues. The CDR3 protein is CASSVVGGNTEAFF. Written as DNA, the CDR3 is TGTGCCAGCAGCGTAGTAGGAGGGAACACTGAAGCTTTCTTT.

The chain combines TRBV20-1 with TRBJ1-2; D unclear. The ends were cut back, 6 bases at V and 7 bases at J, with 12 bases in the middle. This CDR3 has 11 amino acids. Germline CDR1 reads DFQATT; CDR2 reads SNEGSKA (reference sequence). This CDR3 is CSAPRFGGYTF. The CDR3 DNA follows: TGCAGTGCACCCCGCTTCGGTGGCTACACCTTC.

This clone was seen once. The CDR3 DNA is TGTGCCAGCAGCTTGGGAGGAGGTGCAGATACGCAGTATTTT. This sequence encodes CASSLGGGADTQYF. The genes are TRBV5-4 and TRBJ2-3; tentatively, D is TRBD2 (5 bases). The germline V and J ends were trimmed by 0 bases and 4 bases, with 9 bases remaining between them. This CDR3 is 14 amino acids long. Germline CDR1 is SGHNT and CDR2 is YYREEE (reference sequence).

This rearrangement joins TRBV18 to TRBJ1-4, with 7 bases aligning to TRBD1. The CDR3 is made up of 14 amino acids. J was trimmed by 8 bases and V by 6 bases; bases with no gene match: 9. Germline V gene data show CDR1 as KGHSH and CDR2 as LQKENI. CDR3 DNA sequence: TGTGCCAGCTCGTCGACAGGGAGAGACGAAAAACTGTTTTTT. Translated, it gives CASSSTGRDEKLFF.

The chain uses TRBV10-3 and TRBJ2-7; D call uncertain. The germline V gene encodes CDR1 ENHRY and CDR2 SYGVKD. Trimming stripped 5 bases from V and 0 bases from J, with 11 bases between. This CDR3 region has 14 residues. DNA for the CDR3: TGTGCCATCAGTCTAAGTGCCTACTCCTACGAGCAGTACTTC. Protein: CAISLSAYSYEQYF.

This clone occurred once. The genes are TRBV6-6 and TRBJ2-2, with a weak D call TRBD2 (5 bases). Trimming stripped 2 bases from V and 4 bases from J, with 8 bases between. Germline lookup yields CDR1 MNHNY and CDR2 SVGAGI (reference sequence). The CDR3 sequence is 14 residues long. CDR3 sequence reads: CASSYKRGTGELFF. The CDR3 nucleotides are TGTGCCAGCAGTTACAAACGGGGCACCGGGGAGCTGTTTTTT.

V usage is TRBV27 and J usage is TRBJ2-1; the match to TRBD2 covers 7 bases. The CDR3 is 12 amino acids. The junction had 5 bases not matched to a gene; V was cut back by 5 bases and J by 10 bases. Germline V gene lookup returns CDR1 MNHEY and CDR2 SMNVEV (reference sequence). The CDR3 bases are TGTGCCAGCAGTCCCAGAGCGGGGGAGCAGTTCTTC. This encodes CASSPRAGEQFF.

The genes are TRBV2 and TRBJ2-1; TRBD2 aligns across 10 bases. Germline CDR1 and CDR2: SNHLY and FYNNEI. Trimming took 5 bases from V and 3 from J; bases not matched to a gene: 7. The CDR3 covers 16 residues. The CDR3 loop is CASSSPSGRNYNEQFF. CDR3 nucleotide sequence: TGTGCCAGCAGTTCCCCTAGCGGGAGAAACTACAATGAGCAGTTCTTC.

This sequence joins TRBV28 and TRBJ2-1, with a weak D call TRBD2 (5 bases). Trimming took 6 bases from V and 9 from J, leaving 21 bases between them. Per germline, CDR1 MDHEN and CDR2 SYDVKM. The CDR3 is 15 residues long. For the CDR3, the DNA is TGTGCCAGCAGCCCTGCGCCCACTAGTATCGGTGAGCAGTTCTTC. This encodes CASSPAPTSIGEQFF.

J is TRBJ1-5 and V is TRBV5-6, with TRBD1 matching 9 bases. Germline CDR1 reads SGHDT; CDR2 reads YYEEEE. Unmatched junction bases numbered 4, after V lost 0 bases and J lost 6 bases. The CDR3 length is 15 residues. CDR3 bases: TGTGCCAGCAGCTTGGCCGGGACAGGGAGTCAGCCCCAGCATTTT. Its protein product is CASSLAGTGSQPQHF.

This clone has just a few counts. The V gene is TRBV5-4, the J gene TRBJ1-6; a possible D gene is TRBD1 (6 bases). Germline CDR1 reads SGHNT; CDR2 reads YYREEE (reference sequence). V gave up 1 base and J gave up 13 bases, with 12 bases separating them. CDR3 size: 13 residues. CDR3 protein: CASSLLGQGPLHF. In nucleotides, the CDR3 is TGTGCCAGCAGCTTGCTCGGCCAGGGGCCCCTCCACTTT.

Here the CDR3 DNA reads TGTGCCAGCAGCTTAGTGCCAGGGAGGACTGAAGCTTTCTTT. Protein product: CASSLVPGRTEAFF. This rearrangement joins TRBV7-2 to TRBJ1-1; a possible D gene is TRBD1 (5 bases). Germline CDR1 is SGHTA and CDR2 is FQGNSA. Trimming left V 1 base short and J 5 bases short, with 11 bases between. This CDR3 comprises 14 residues.

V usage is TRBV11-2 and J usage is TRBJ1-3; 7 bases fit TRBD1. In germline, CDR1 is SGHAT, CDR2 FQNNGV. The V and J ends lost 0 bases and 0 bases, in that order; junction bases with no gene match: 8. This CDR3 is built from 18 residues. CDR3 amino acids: CASSLDRTGAYSGNTIYF. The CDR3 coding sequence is TGTGCCAGCAGCTTAGATCGGACAGGAGCCTACTCTGGAAACACCATATATTTT.

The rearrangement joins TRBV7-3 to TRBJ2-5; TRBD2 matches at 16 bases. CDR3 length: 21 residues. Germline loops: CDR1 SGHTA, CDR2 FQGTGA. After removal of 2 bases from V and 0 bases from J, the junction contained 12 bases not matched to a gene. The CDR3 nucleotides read TGTGCCAGCAGCTTAGCTCCCGGGACTAGCGGGAGGGCCGGGAACCAAGAGACCCAGTACTTC. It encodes CASSLAPGTSGRAGNQETQYF.

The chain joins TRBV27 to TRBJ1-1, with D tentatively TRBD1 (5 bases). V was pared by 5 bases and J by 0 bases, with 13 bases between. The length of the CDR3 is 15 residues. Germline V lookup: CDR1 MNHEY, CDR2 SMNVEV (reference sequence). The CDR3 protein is CASSQYGGMNTEAFF. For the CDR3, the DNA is TGTGCCAGCAGTCAATACGGGGGGATGAACACTGAAGCTTTCTTT.

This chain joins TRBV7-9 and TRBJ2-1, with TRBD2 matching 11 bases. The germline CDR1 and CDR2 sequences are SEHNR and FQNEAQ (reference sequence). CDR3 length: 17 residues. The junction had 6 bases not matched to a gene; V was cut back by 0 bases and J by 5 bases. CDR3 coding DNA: TGTGCCAGCAGCTTAGCCGATTATAGCGGGGGGGACAATGAGCAGTTCTTC. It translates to CASSLADYSGGDNEQFF.

CDR3 sequence: CSVQQLNTEAFF. DNA for the CDR3: TGCAGCGTTCAACAGCTGAACACTGAAGCTTTCTTT. The chain is built from TRBV29-1 and TRBJ1-1, with unresolved D. CDR1 is SQVTM, CDR2 ANQGSEA, per germline. The CDR3 spans 12 residues. V lost 5 bases and J 0 bases, leaving 7 bases between the germline ends.

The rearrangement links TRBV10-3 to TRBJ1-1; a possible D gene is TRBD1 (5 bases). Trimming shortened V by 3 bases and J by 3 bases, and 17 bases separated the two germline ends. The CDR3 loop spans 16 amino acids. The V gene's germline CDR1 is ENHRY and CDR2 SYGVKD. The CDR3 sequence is CAISDSRARGDTEAFF. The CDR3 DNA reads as TGTGCCATCAGTGATTCCAGGGCTCGCGGGGACACTGAAGCTTTCTTT.

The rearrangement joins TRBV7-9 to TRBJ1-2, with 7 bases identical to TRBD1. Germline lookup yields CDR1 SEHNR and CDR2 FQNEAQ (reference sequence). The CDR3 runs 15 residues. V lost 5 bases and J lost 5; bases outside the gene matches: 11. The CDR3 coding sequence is TGTGCCAGCAGCGGACAGGTTTTAGATACGTATGGCTACACCTTC. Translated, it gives CASSGQVLDTYGYTF.

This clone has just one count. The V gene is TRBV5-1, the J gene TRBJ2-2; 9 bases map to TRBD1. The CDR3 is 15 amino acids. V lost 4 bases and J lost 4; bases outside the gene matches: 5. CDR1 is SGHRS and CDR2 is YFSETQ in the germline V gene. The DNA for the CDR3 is TGCGCCAGCAGCAATAACAGGGGGCGCACCGGGGAGCTGTTTTTT. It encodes CASSNNRGRTGELFF.

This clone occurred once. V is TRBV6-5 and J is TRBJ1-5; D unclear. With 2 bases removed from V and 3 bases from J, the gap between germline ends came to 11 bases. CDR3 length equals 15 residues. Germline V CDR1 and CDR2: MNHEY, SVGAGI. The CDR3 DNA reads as TGTGCCAGCAGTTACGCCCGGGGAGACAATCAGCCCCAGCATTTT. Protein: CASSYARGDNQPQHF.

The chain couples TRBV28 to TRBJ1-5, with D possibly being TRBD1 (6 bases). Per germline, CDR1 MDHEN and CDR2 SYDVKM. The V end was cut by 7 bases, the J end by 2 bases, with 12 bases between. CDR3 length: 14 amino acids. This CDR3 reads CASTGQLRNQPQHF. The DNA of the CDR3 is TGTGCCAGCACCGGACAGTTACGCAATCAGCCCCAGCATTTT.

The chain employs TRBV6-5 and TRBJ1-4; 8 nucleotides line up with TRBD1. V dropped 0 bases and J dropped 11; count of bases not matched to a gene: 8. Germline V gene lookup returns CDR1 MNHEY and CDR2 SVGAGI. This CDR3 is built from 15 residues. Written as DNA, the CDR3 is TGTGCCAGCAGTTACTCGCAGGGGGCATTCGGGAAACTGTTTTTT. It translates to CASSYSQGAFGKLFF.

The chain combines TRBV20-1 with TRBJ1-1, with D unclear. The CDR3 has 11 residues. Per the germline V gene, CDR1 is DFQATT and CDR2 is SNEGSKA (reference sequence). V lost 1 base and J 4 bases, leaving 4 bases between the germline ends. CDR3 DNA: TGCAGTGCTAGAGGTAGCACTGAAGCTTTCTTT. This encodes CSARGSTEAFF.

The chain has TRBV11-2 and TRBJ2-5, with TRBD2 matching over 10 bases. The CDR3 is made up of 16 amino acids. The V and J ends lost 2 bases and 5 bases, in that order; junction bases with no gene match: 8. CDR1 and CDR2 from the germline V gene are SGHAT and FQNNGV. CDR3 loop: CASSLSSGGAGETQYF. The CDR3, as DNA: TGTGCCAGCAGCTTATCCAGCGGGGGGGCCGGGGAGACCCAGTACTTC.

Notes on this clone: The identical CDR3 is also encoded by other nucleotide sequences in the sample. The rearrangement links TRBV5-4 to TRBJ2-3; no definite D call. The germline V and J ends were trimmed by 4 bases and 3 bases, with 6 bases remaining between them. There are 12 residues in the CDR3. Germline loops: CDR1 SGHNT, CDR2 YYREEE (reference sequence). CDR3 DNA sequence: TGTGCCAGCAGCCTTTCGACAGATACGCAGTATTTT. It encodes CASSLSTDTQYF.